The 24 T cell receptor beta chains presented below share a single source sample, sequenced in a study of T-cell reconstitution after alpha-beta-depleted transplantation in children (dated by TCRdb to between 2015 and 2016). This specimen's treatment or condition label, per the study, means: allogeneic hematopoietic cell transplantation with graft depleted of TCRalphabeta T cells and CD19 B cells. Preparation of the library involved PCR. The sequencer was an Illumina HiSeq 2500. To normalize quantification of the TCRbeta repertoire, the TCR libraries were built with molecular barcoding that relied on unique molecular identifiers. The public reads were reprocessed in TCRdb via fastp at Q25 and MiXCR, keeping in-frame beta chains. Rows matching on CDR3 protein sequence are summarized as one entry with the most common DNA and genes. The sample table records 250,000 to 400,000 distinct CDR3 sequences; roughly 21% of these occur just once. The top ten constitute approximately 9.9% of the sample.

The material was PBMCs, mostly from graft donor cells, obtained 180 days after TCRalphabeta/CD19-depleted stem cell transplant. The source is a male patient under 18 who had a stem cell transplant for acute lymphoblastic leukemia, so the T cells may come from the graft donor.

This clonotype occurred many times. This chain uses TRBV12-3 or TRBV12-4 with TRBJ2-4, with TRBD1 as a possible D gene (6 bases). The ends were cut back, 8 bases at V and 2 bases at J, with 13 bases in the middle. The CDR3 covers 14 residues. The CDR3 spells CASLPQGPKNIQYF. The CDR3 DNA is TGTGCCAGCCTTCCACAGGGACCCAAAAACATTCAGTACTTC.

Written as DNA, the CDR3 is TGCGCCAGCAGCTGGGGTCATACATTCGACAGGGGGGGCAGAGATACGCAGTATTTT. Translation: CASSWGHTFDRGGRDTQYF. The chain employs TRBV5-1 and TRBJ2-3, with 9 bases identical to TRBD1. Germline CDR1 SGHRS, CDR2 YFSETQ. J was trimmed by 5 bases and V by 3 bases; bases with no gene match: 19. The CDR3 consists of 19 residues. The full variable domain, in which reference TRBV5-1 and TRBJ2-3 provide the parts outside the CDR3, is KAGVTQTPRYLIKTRGQQVTLSCSPISGHRSVSWYQQTPGQGLQFLFEYFSETQRNKGNFPGRFSGRQFSNSRSEMNVSTLELGDSALYLCASSWGHTFDRGGRDTQYFGPGTRLTVL.

The chain couples TRBV7-6 to TRBJ2-1, with 9 bases aligning to TRBD2. Germline V gene lookup returns CDR1 SGHVS and CDR2 FNYEAQ. The CDR3 is made up of 17 amino acids. With 0 bases clipped from V and 7 bases from J, the junction kept 10 bases outside the gene matches. In DNA, the CDR3 is TGTGCCAGCAGCTTAGCGGCCCTAGCGGGATATAGAAATGAGCAGTTCTTC. This translates into CASSLAALAGYRNEQFF.

Here the CDR3 DNA reads TGTGCCAGCAGCTTGAATTTCGGGGGGCATCAGCCCCAGCATTTT. Protein: CASSLNFGGHQPQHF. The rearrangement joins TRBV11-2 to TRBJ1-5, with TRBD1 as a possible D gene (6 bases). Trimming cost V 3 bases and J 5 bases, with 14 bases left between them. This CDR3 contains 15 residues. In germline, CDR1 is SGHAT, CDR2 FQNNGV.

CDR3: CASSLLLLAGDEQFF. CDR3 nucleotides: TGTGCCAGCAGCTTACTCCTCCTAGCGGGAGATGAGCAGTTCTTC. The rearrangement uses TRBV7-3 and TRBJ2-1; 10 bases agree with TRBD2. The ends lost 2 bases at V and 8 bases at J; junction bases unmatched: 6. The CDR3 runs 15 residues. Germline CDR1 is SGHTA and CDR2 is FQGTGA.

The chain joins TRBV30 to TRBJ2-5; D is unclear. Trimming took off 6 bases at V and 5 bases at J, with 16 bases between the two ends. Germline CDR1 is GTSNPN and CDR2 is SVGIG (reference sequence). CDR3 length equals 13 residues. The CDR3: CACSSFSLETQYF. In DNA, the CDR3 is TGTGCCTGTTCTTCCTTCAGTTTGGAGACCCAGTACTTC.

This clonotype was found a few times. The rearrangement joins TRBV7-9 to TRBJ2-7; D possibly corresponds to TRBD1 (5 bases). CDR3 size: 15 residues. Deletions cut 5 bases from V and 3 bases from J, with 17 bases between. Germline values: CDR1 SEHNR, CDR2 FQNEAQ (reference sequence). CDR3 loop: CASSPDSLRGYEQYF. The CDR3 DNA follows: TGTGCCAGCAGCCCAGACAGTCTTAGGGGCTACGAGCAGTACTTC.

This clonotype was counted between two and nine times. The rearrangement joins TRBV20-1 to TRBJ1-4; 9 bases line up with TRBD1. There are 16 residues in the CDR3. Looked up from germline, CDR1 is DFQATT and CDR2 is SNEGSKA (reference sequence). J lost 8 bases, V lost 0 bases, and 10 bases had no gene match. CDR3 sequence: CSARDGPDRGGEKLFF. DNA of the CDR3: TGCAGTGCTAGAGATGGACCGGACAGGGGCGGGGAAAAACTGTTTTTT.

Ten or more counts support this clonotype. V usage is TRBV5-1 and J usage is TRBJ2-1, with D maybe TRBD2 (6 bases). In germline, CDR1 is SGHRS, CDR2 YFSETQ. The CDR3 totals 15 residues. V was trimmed by 0 bases and J by 1 base, leaving 8 bases between them. The CDR3, as DNA: TGCGCCAGCAGCTTGGTAAGCGGGTCCTACAATGAGCAGTTCTTC. It translates to CASSLVSGSYNEQFF. The full variable domain, completed using reference TRBV5-1 and TRBJ2-1, is KAGVTQTPRYLIKTRGQQVTLSCSPISGHRSVSWYQQTPGQGLQFLFEYFSETQRNKGNFPGRFSGRQFSNSRSEMNVSTLELGDSALYLCASSLVSGSYNEQFFGPGTRLTVL.

This clonotype was observed a handful of times. The chain is built from TRBV12-3 or TRBV12-4 and TRBJ1-6; D is ambiguous. This CDR3 comprises 14 residues. V dropped 0 bases and J dropped 5 bases, with 5 bases sitting between them. The chain's CDR3 is CASSLAGNNSPLHF. CDR3 DNA: TGTGCCAGCAGTTTAGCAGGGAATAATTCACCCCTCCACTTT.

The chain combines TRBV5-1 with TRBJ2-7; 11 bases match TRBD2. Germline trimming cut 0 bases from V and 6 bases from J; bases unmatched to any gene: 8. Germline V lookup: CDR1 SGHRS, CDR2 YFSETQ. The CDR3 has 16 amino acids. CDR3 nucleotide sequence: TGCGCCAGCAGCTTGGCCTGGCTAGCGGGAGGCGGCGAGCAGTACTTC. Residues: CASSLAWLAGGGEQYF.

The chain combines TRBV20-1 with TRBJ2-3; 13 nucleotides match TRBD2. The germline gives CDR1 DFQATT, CDR2 SNEGSKA (reference sequence). The trim removed 5 bases at V and 7 bases at J, leaving 12 bases unmatched. The CDR3 sequence is 16 residues long. The DNA for the CDR3 is TGCAGTGCTGGAGGAGGGACTAGCGGGGCTGAGAATACGCAGTATTTT. Encoded protein: CSAGGGTSGAENTQYF.

This clonotype was detected a few times. The chain couples TRBV10-1 to TRBJ2-7, with D unresolved. CDR1 is WNHNN and CDR2 is SYGVQD in the germline V gene (reference sequence). This CDR3 spans 14 amino acids. Trimming pared 3 bases from V and 2 bases from J, leaving 11 bases between. CDR3 region: CASSDSAAAYEQYF. The CDR3 DNA reads TGCGCCAGCAGTGATTCCGCGGCTGCCTACGAGCAGTACTTC.

This clonotype was picked up a small number of times. This sequence joins TRBV4-1 and TRBJ2-1, with D possibly TRBD2 on 6 matching bases. The CDR3 extends over 14 amino acids. Looked up from germline, CDR1 is MGHRA and CDR2 is YSYEKL. V lost 2 bases to trimming and J lost 15 bases, with 20 bases between them. The CDR3 bases are TGCGCCAGCAGCCAACGAACGGACTATGGAACATTGTTCTTC. It translates to CASSQRTDYGTLFF.

The chain uses TRBV29-1 and TRBJ2-2, with D uncertain. Trimming stripped 6 bases from V and 6 bases from J, with 11 bases between. There are 12 residues in the CDR3. Germline V CDR1 and CDR2: SQVTM, ANQGSEA. The CDR3 here is CSVEDGPGELFF. As DNA, the CDR3 is TGCAGCGTAGAGGACGGACCCGGGGAGCTGTTTTTT.

The V call is TRBV5-1, the J call TRBJ1-6; D is ambiguous. The V gene's germline CDR1 is SGHRS and CDR2 YFSETQ. CDR3 length equals 13 residues. V lost 2 bases to trimming and J lost 9 bases, with 9 bases between them. In DNA, the CDR3 is TGCGCCAGCAGCTTTCGATTGGCTTCACCCCTCCACTTT. This translates into CASSFRLASPLHF.

This clonotype was picked up one time. The rearrangement links TRBV2 to TRBJ2-1; D possibly corresponds to TRBD2 (5 bases). CDR1 SNHLY and CDR2 FYNNEI come from the germline V gene. This CDR3 comprises 14 residues. Deletions cut 4 bases from V and 6 bases from J, with 13 bases between. The CDR3 nucleotides read TGTGCCAGCAGTGCTTTCGGGATTATCAATGAGCAGTTCTTC. Protein: CASSAFGIINEQFF.

The chain links TRBV6-1 to TRBJ1-1; D not certain. The CDR3 is 14 residues long. V was pared by 1 base and J by 4 bases, with 10 bases between. Germline-derived CDR1 and CDR2 are MNHNS and SASEGT. CDR3: CASSEVQRGTEAFF. CDR3 in DNA: TGTGCCAGCAGTGAAGTCCAGCGGGGCACTGAAGCTTTCTTT.

The rearrangement uses TRBV7-9 and TRBJ2-7; no definite D call. Germline assignment: CDR1 SEHNR and CDR2 FQNEAQ (reference sequence). Trimming took off 4 bases at V and 2 bases at J, with 15 bases between the two ends. The CDR3 consists of 15 residues. This chain's CDR3 is CASSSGGKTPYEQYF. In DNA, the CDR3 is TGTGCCAGCAGCTCCGGTGGGAAGACCCCCTACGAGCAGTACTTC.

V is TRBV7-3 and J is TRBJ2-3; 8 bases are shared with TRBD1. J gave up 7 bases and V 5 bases, and 5 bases lay outside the gene matches. The CDR3 contains 13 residues. Germline loops: CDR1 SGHTA, CDR2 FQGTGA. Here the CDR3 reads CASSPGTGNTQYF. CDR3 bases: TGTGCCAGCAGCCCGGGGACAGGCAATACGCAGTATTTT.

The chain uses TRBV6-5 and TRBJ2-5; D is perhaps TRBD2 (6 bases). This CDR3 region has 15 residues. V lost 4 bases and J 3 bases, leaving 15 bases between the germline ends. Germline V lookup: CDR1 MNHEY, CDR2 SVGAGI. The CDR3 DNA sequence: TGTGCCAGCAGTTTCGGGCGCTGGGGGGAAGAGACCCAGTACTTC. Its protein is CASSFGRWGEETQYF.

The chain links TRBV5-1 to TRBJ2-1; 7 bases match TRBD2. Per the germline V gene, CDR1 is SGHRS and CDR2 is YFSETQ. J was trimmed by 6 bases and V by 7 bases; bases with no gene match: 16. This CDR3 is 16 amino acids long. Written as DNA, the CDR3 is TGCGCCAGCGGGGACCGGCGGGGACTACTAATCAATGAGCAGTTCTTC. Translation: CASGDRRGLLINEQFF.

This clonotype was detected only a few times. The CDR3 region has the DNA TGTGCCAGCAGTTTCCTACCTAGCGGGAGGGTCCCCGGGGAGCTGTTTTTT. Translating it yields CASSFLPSGRVPGELFF. The rearrangement uses TRBV12-3 or TRBV12-4 and TRBJ2-2; 12 positions agree with TRBD2. The CDR3 is made up of 17 amino acids. V was pared by 3 bases and J by 6 bases, with 8 bases of the junction left unmatched.

The gene calls are TRBV7-9 and TRBJ2-1; TRBD2 aligns across 7 bases. Germline V gene sequence: CDR1 SEHNR, CDR2 FQNEAQ (reference sequence). The CDR3 consists of 16 residues. With V trimmed by 2 bases and J by 8 bases, 12 bases remained unmatched. The CDR3 loop reads CASSLKSAGVRHEQFF. The CDR3 DNA reads TGTGCCAGCAGCTTAAAATCGGCGGGAGTACGGCATGAGCAGTTCTTC.